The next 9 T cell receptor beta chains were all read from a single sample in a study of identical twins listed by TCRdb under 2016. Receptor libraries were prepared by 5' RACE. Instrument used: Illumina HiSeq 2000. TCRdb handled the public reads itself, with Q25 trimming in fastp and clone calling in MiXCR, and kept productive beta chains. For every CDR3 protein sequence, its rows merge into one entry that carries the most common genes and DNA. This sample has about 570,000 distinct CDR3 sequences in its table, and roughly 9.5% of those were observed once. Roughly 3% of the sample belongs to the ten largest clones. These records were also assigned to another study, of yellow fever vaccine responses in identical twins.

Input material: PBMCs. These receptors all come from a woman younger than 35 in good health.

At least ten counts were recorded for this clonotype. The CDR3 DNA follows: TGCGCCAGCACCGAAAACATTCAGTACTTC. It is translated as CASTENIQYF. This rearrangement joins TRBV5-1 to TRBJ2-4; D gene uncertain. V lost 6 bases and J lost 5, with 3 bases in between. Germline V lookup: CDR1 SGHRS, CDR2 YFSETQ. The CDR3 sequence is 10 residues long.

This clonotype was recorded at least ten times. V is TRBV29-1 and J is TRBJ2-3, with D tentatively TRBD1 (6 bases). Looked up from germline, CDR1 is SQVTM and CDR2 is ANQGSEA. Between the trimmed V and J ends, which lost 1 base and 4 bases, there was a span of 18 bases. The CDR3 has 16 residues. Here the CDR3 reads CSVEGEKGHASDTQYF. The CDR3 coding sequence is TGCAGCGTTGAAGGTGAAAAGGGACACGCCTCAGATACGCAGTATTTT.

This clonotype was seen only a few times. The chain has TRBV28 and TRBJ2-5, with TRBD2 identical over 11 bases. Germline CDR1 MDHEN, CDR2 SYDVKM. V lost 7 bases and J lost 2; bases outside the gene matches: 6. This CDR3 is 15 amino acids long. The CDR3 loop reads CASIAGGLFQETQYF. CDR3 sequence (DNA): TGTGCCAGCATAGCGGGGGGGCTTTTTCAAGAGACCCAGTACTTC.

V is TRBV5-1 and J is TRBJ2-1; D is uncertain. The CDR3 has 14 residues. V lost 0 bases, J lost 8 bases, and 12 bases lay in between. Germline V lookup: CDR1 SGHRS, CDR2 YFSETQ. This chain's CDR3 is CASSLGGSSDEQFF. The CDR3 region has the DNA TGCGCCAGCAGCTTGGGCGGCAGCAGCGATGAGCAGTTCTTC.

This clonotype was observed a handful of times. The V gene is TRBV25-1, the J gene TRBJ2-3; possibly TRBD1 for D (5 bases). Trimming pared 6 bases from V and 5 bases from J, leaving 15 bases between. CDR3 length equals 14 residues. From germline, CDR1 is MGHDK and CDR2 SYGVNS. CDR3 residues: CASSLLRGIDTQYF. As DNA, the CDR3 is TGTGCCAGCAGCCTTCTAAGGGGCATAGATACGCAGTATTTT.

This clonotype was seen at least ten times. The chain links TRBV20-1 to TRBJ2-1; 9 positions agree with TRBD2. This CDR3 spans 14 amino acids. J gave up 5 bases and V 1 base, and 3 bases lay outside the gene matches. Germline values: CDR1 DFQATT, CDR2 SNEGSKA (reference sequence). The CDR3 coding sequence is TGCAGTGCTAGAGGGCGGGGGGGCCACAATGAGCAGTTCTTC. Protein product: CSARGRGGHNEQFF.

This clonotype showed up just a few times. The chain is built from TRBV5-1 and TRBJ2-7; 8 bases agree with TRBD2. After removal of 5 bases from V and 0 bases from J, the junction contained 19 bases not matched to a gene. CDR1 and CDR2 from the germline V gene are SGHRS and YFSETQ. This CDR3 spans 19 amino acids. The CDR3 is CASSMGSGGEGHLSYEQYF. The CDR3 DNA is TGCGCCAGCAGTATGGGATCCGGGGGGGAAGGTCACCTCTCCTACGAGCAGTACTTC. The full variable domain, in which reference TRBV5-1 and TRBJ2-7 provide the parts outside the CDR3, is KAGVTQTPRYLIKTRGQQVTLSCSPISGHRSVSWYQQTPGQGLQFLFEYFSETQRNKGNFPGRFSGRQFSNSRSEMNVSTLELGDSALYLCASSMGSGGEGHLSYEQYFGPGTRLTVT.

The chain's CDR3 is CSVQDRGSDEKLFF. CDR3 DNA: TGCAGCGTACAGGACCGAGGTTCTGATGAAAAACTGTTTTTT. The chain links TRBV29-1 to TRBJ1-4; D possibly corresponds to TRBD1 (5 bases). CDR1 and CDR2 from the germline V gene are SQVTM and ANQGSEA. V lost 6 bases and J lost 6, with 17 bases in between. CDR3 length: 14 residues.

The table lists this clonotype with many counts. The CDR3 loop reads CSARRTGMAYEQYF. In nucleotides, the CDR3 is TGCAGTGCCAGGAGGACAGGGATGGCCTACGAGCAGTACTTC. The J gene is TRBJ2-7, the V gene TRBV20-1, with TRBD1 identical over 8 bases. After removal of 6 bases from V and 2 bases from J, the junction contained 9 bases not matched to a gene. The CDR3 loop spans 14 amino acids. Per germline, CDR1 DFQATT and CDR2 SNEGSKA (reference sequence).